The T cell receptor (beta chain) described here comes from a study of shared clonotypes between healthy human individuals (dated by TCRdb to the early 2020s). At the level of the whole study: A few men and two women, aged 18 to 49 years, made up the cohort. For each donor, CD4 naive and CD4 memory were each run on three plates, CD8 naive on two plates, and CD8 memory on one plate. Per donor, leukapheresis produced somewhere between about 0.9 and 10 billion PBMCs. To increase sequencing depth and limit assay-specific biases, TCR repertoire library preparation and sequencing were carried out by different laboratories using diverse techniques. Blood TCR repertoires of several healthy adults were deeply sequenced to estimate repertoire size and the extent of clonotype sharing between individuals.

Donors were healthy HIV-negative adults with no recently reported acute infections or vaccinations. Every donor was a Caucasian adult living in Nashville, Tennessee, USA. CD8 memory samples combined magnetically selected CD45RO+ cells with CCR7-negative CD45RA+ effector memory (TemRA) cells. Blood was collected by leukapheresis, and PBMCs were isolated by Ficoll-Histopaque density gradient centrifugation and then cryopreserved in liquid nitrogen vapor phase. Purity and quantity of every magnetically sorted T cell population were checked by analytical flow cytometry. Genomic DNA was isolated from each sorted fraction and quantified by UV absorbance on a Nanodrop 2000c. Paper-wide results and their limitations: Naive subsets generally had larger estimated clonotype richness than memory subsets. When a handful of donors were compared, the shared fraction of clonotypes was about 5.2% for naive CD4, 3.5% for naive CD8, roughly 2.3% for memory CD4, and approximately 0.4% for memory CD8. Incomplete sequencing was indicated by rarefaction of sorted-subset datasets, despite the large sequencing depth. Only blood was sampled, and tissue TCR repertoires likely differ from those in blood. Compared with non-shared clonotypes, the clonotypes found in all four sorted-subset donors had higher generation probabilities. Pairwise subsampling indicated that sequencing depth was expected to affect the degree of clonotype sharing among donors. Because the study included a small number of donors, the genetic and exposure-history diversity represented was limited.

Comment on this clone: What this receptor recognizes is not known. Within one base of it there is no much larger clone, and no base qualities were kept.

Using the deep immunoSEQ assay, multiplex PCR amplified TCR CDR3 regions from genomic DNA. Genomic DNA extracted from each cell subset was distributed evenly over all wells of several immunoSEQ 96-well plates, and each plate served as one replicate. For sorted subsets, about 220 ng of genomic DNA, equivalent to around 30,000 T cell genomes, went into each replicate PCR. Purified libraries were quantified with a Qubit 3.0 fluorometer, sized on a Bioanalyzer 2100, and re-quantified with the KAPA Library Quantification kit. A separate single-read 150-cycle Illumina NextSeq 550 flow cell was used to sequence each immunoSEQ 96-well plate. The authors' analysis ran thus. Because the immunoSEQ output included only junctional sequences and no quality scores, the filtering could not be the same as the filtering used for full-length reads. Sequences were annotated with PyIR, a Python wrapper for IgBLAST v1.9, using IMGT germline references to assign V/J genes and CDR3. Reads were removed for weak V/J assignments (E-value above 1e-6), missing CDR3, stop codons, out-of-frame junctions, or ambiguous translated residues. A V3J clonotype was defined by an identical inferred V gene, J gene, and CDR3 amino acid sequence. Percentage overlap between repertoires was computed as shared unique clonotypes divided by the size of the smaller repertoire. Richness of each repertoire was evaluated using RTK rarefaction, the Chao1 estimator, and Recon v2.1 estimates of unobserved clonotypes. OLGA was used to compute generation probabilities for all TCRbeta clonotypes that the gDNA method yielded from a few donors. In its TCRdb copy, this immuneACCESS table keeps in-frame sequences only and misses some clones. Where compared with another copy, unresolved V genes explain less than half of these, and the others have no known cause. V and J calls and clone size are as listed in that table; D and trimming were resolved from the DNA. This sample gives approximately 400,000 clones in total; 95% to 97% of them show up just once. Together, the top ten hold more than 0.3% of the sample.

Sequencing was performed on memory CD8+ T cells sorted from blood. Reading the label with the study, this specimen's cell subset or site is: CD45RO+ cells pooled with CCR7-negative TemRA cells. This receptor was identified in a young man in good health.

The base sequence is TGTGCCAGCAGTCCTAGCGGGACCGGCCGTAGCACAGATACGCAGTATTTT. It is translated as CASSPSGTGRSTDTQYF. The V and J genes are TRBV2 and TRBJ2-3, and 9 junctional nucleotides match TRBD2. From the germline V gene, CDR1 is SNHLY and CDR2 is FYNNEI. The CDR3 numbers 17 residues from cysteine through phenylalanine. This entry keeps only the CDR3 DNA: 51 bases, framed from base 1. V lost 5 bases and J lost 0 bases, and the count of bases not matched to a germline gene is 9.